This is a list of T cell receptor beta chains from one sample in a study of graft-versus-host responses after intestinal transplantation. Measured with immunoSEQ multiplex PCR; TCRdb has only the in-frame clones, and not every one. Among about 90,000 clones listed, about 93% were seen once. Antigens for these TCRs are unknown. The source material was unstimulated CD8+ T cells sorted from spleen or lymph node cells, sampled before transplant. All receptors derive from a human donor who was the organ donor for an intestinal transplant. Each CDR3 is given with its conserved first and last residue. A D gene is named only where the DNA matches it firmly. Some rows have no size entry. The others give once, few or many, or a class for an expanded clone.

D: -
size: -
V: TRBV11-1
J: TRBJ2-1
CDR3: CASGRGAFYNEQFF
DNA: TGTGCCAGCGGCCGGGGGGCCTTCTACAATGAGCAGTTCTTC

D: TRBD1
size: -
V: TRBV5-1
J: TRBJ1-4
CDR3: CASSAGLGQHFELFF
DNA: TGCGCCAGCAGCGCCGGCCTGGGACAGCACTTCGAACTGTTTTTT

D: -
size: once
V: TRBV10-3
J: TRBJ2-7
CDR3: CAISESGGFEQYF
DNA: TGTGCCATCAGTGAGTCGGGGGGATTCGAGCAGTACTTC

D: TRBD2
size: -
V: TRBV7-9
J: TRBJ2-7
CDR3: CASSPLAGPYEQYF
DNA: TGTGCCAGCAGCCCTCTAGCGGGGCCTTACGAGCAGTACTTC

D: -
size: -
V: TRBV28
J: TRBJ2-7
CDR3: CASSLSSSYEQYF
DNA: TGTGCCAGCAGTTTAAGCTCCTCCTACGAGCAGTACTTC

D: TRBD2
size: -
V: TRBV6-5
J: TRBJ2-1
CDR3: CASSGGRWNEQFF
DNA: TGTGCCAGCTCCGGCGGGAGGTGGAATGAGCAGTTCTTC

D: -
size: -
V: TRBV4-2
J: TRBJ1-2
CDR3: CASSQAGLGLDYGYTF
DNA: TGTGCCAGCAGCCAAGCTGGTTTGGGGCTAGACTATGGCTACACCTTC

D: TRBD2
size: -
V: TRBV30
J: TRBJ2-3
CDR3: CAWRGLSGTRDTQYF
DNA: TGTGCCTGGAGGGGGCTCAGTGGGACTAGGGATACGCAGTATTTT

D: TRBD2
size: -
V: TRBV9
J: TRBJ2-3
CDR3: CASSANMRAGEASDTQYF
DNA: TGTGCCAGCAGCGCCAATATGAGGGCGGGAGAGGCTTCAGATACGCAGTATTTT

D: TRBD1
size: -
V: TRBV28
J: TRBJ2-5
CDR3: CASSLGTGGRETQYF
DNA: TGTGCCAGCAGTTTAGGGACAGGGGGCAGGGAGACCCAGTACTTC

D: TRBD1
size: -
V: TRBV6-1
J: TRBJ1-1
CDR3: CASCGNRGRTEAFF
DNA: TGTGCCAGCTGCGGGAACAGGGGGCGGACTGAAGCTTTCTTT

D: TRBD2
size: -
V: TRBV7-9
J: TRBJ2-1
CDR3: CASSLGGLAGALTYNEQFF
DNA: TGTGCCAGCAGCTTAGGAGGGCTAGCGGGGGCCCTTACCTACAATGAGCAGTTCTTC

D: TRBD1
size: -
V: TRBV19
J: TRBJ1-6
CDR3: CASRFRGPLYSPLHF
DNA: TGTGCCAGTAGATTCAGGGGGCCGCTGTATTCACCCCTCCACTTT

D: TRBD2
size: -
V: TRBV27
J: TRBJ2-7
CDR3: CASSYQAGDYEQYF
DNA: TGTGCCAGCAGTTACCAAGCGGGAGACTACGAGCAGTACTTC

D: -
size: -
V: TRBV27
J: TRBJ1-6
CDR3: CASTTILRSYNSPLHF
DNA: TGTGCCAGCACCACCATCCTAAGATCCTATAATTCACCCCTCCACTTT

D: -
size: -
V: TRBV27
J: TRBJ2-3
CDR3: CASSLEAKDTQYF
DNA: TGTGCCAGCAGTTTGGAGGCGAAAGATACGCAGTATTTT